The 7 T cell receptor beta chains in this list originate from one sample, sequenced in a study of OX40 agonist ivuxolimab in advanced cancers. Sequenced by immunoSEQ multiplex PCR; TCRdb stores in-frame clones only, minus some. The repertoire includes about 44,000 clones, over 70% of them detected once, and about 10% sits in the top ten. The starting material was CD4+ or CD8+ T cells sorted from blood, obtained in a trial of the OX40 agonist ivuxolimab. All receptors come from an adult with an advanced solid tumor such as melanoma, head and neck, liver or kidney cancer.

The chain has TRBV27 and TRBJ2-6; the D is unclear. Trimming removed 5 bases from V and 0 bases from J, with 11 bases in between. This CDR3 is built from 16 residues. Per germline, CDR1 MNHEY and CDR2 SMNVEV (reference sequence). CDR3 DNA: TGTGCCAGCAGTGTTTTTTTCCGCTCTGGGGCCAACGTCCTGACTTTC. It codes for CASSVFFRSGANVLTF.

A note on this clone: The same CDR3 is also encoded by other DNA sequences in this sample. The gene calls are TRBV6-1 and TRBJ1-1; 9 nucleotides match TRBD1. CDR3 length equals 14 residues. V shed 3 bases, J shed 3 bases, and the junction held 2 bases outside the gene matches. Germline V gene lookup returns CDR1 MNHNS and CDR2 SASEGT. The CDR3 DNA is TGTGCCAGCAGTGAGGACAGGGGCGACACTGAAGCTTTCTTT. Amino acid sequence: CASSEDRGDTEAFF.

The J gene is TRBJ2-3, the V gene TRBV4-1; tentatively, D is TRBD2 (5 bases). V lost 2 bases and J lost 2, with 11 bases in between. CDR3 length: 15 residues. The germline CDR1 and CDR2 sequences are MGHRA and YSYEKL. The CDR3 DNA follows: TGCGCCAGCAGCCAACACGGACTGAACACAGATACGCAGTATTTT. Its translation: CASSQHGLNTDTQYF.

CDR3 coding DNA: TGTGCCAGCTCACCTGGGCGCGGGGACACCATATATTTT. This translates into CASSPGRGDTIYF. The chain uses TRBV18 and TRBJ1-3, with D hard to call. Germline values: CDR1 KGHSH, CDR2 LQKENI. The CDR3 contains 13 residues. V was shortened by 3 bases and J by 8 bases, with 11 bases between the two germline ends.

This clone came up once. The gene calls are TRBV2 and TRBJ1-6; D uncertain. V shed 6 bases and J shed 8 bases, with 11 bases lying between them. Germline-derived CDR1 and CDR2 are SNHLY and FYNNEI. This CDR3 is built from 13 residues. The CDR3 loop reads CASSHFRDSPLHF. The CDR3 region has the DNA TGTGCCAGCAGCCACTTTCGGGATTCACCCCTCCACTTT.

The chain recombines TRBV16 with TRBJ2-4, with D unclear. Looked up from germline, CDR1 is KGHSY and CDR2 is FQNENV. The CDR3 contains 16 residues. The ends were cut back, 0 bases at V and 0 bases at J, with 9 bases in the middle. The CDR3 region has the DNA TGTGCCAGCAGCCAATCAAACATGTTAGCCAAAAACATTCAGTACTTC. Translation gives CASSQSNMLAKNIQYF.

The rearrangement uses TRBV2 and TRBJ2-4; 7 positions match TRBD1. Germline lookup yields CDR1 SNHLY and CDR2 FYNNEI. Trimming cost V 6 bases and J 1 base; bases outside gene matches: 6. CDR3 length equals 15 residues. In DNA form, the CDR3 reads TGTGCCAGCAGCGAGCTACAGGGGGCCAAAAACATTCAGTACTTC. Amino acids: CASSELQGAKNIQYF.